This T cell receptor (beta chain) was obtained from a study of cytomegalovirus exposure and HLA in healthy donors. CDR1 and CDR2 from the germline V gene are SGHNT and YYREEE (reference sequence). V shed 0 bases, J shed 3 bases, and the junction held 5 bases outside the gene matches. There are 15 residues in the CDR3. Only one count was recorded for this clone. The PCR employed 60 Vbeta primers together with 13 Jbeta primers. Data came from immunoSEQ multiplex PCR; TCRdb stores just in-frame clones and leaves some out. The table has some 150,000 clones, almost 80% seen once. The TCR originated in a woman in her 40s in good health and CMV-seropositive. The source material was PBMCs. V and J are TRBV5-4 and TRBJ1-2, with 7 nucleotides matching TRBD1. CDR3 amino acids: CASSLVGTADYGYTF. In DNA form, the CDR3 reads TGTGCCAGCAGCTTGGTTGGGACAGCCGACTATGGCTACACCTTC.